This TCR beta chain appears in the sequencing data of a study of PD-1 blockade in classical Hodgkin lymphoma. Sequenced by immunoSEQ multiplex PCR; TCRdb stores in-frame clones only, minus some. The table records around 13,000 clones, 88% of them present only once. As to time point: cycle 4 day 1 (C4D1), after 6 weeks of nivolumab. Brentuximab vedotin exposure varied among the patients, all of whom had relapsed after autologous stem cell transplantation. Out of thawed PBMCs, magnetic negative selection purified CD4+ T cells. V shed 4 bases and J 4 bases; nucleotides not matched to a gene: 5. The germline V gene has CDR1 MNHNY and CDR2 SVGAGI (reference sequence). The CDR3 has 15 residues.

The source is a human donor with classical Hodgkin lymphoma. The chain links TRBV6-6 to TRBJ2-5, with 11 nucleotides matching TRBD2. The specimen was CD4+ T cells from blood, collected before the fourth cycle of nivolumab. CDR3 bases: TGTGCCAGCAGTTCCTCTAGCGGGGGGCCAGAGACCCAGTACTTC. This gives the protein CASSSSSGGPETQYF.